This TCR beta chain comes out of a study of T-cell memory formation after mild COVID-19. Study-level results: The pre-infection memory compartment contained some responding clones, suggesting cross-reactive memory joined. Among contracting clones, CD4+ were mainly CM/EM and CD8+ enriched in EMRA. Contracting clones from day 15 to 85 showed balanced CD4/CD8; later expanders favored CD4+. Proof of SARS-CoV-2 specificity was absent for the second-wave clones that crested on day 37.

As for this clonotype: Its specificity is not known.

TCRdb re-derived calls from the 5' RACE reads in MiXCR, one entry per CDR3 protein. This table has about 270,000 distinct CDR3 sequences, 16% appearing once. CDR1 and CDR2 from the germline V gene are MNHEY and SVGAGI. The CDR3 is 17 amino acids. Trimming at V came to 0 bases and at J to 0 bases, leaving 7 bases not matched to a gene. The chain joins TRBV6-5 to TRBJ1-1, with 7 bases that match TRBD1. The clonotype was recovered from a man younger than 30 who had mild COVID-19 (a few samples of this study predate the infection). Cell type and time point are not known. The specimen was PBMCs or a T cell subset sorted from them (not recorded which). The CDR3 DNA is TGTGCCAGCAGTTACTCACAGCGGGGACAGATGAACACTGAAGCTTTCTTT. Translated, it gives CASSYSQRGQMNTEAFF.